This TCR beta chain was documented in a study of blood T cell repertoires in COVID-19. Clones were read by immunoSEQ multiplex PCR, and TCRdb kept only the in-frame ones, dropping some. The sample includes around 160,000 clones, about 81% of them seen just once. V dropped 6 bases and J dropped 5 bases, with 11 bases sitting between them. This CDR3 comprises 13 residues. Germline CDR1 is MDHEN and CDR2 is SYDVKM. The receptor comes from a man aged 55-75 years with active or convalescent COVID-19. The sequenced material came from peripheral blood. The gene calls are TRBV28 and TRBJ1-5, with a possible D match to TRBD1 (5 bases). The CDR3, as DNA: TGTGCCAGCAGATCACAACAGGATCAGCCCCAGCATTTT. This translates into CASRSQQDQPQHF.